This TCR delta chain was recorded in a study of γδ T cells in repeated Plasmodium falciparum infection. Study details: The natural-infection arm compared Malian children under seasonal malaria with matched Australian children. Malian gammadelta TCRs were studied during no-transmission periods and across acute malaria episodes. Malaria-naive adults were infected with P. falciparum NF54 four times over roughly 600 days.

TCRdb re-called clones from the multiplex PCR reads via CATT. Altogether 85,000 to 90,000 delta-chain clones are present, more than 1.4% being singletons, with the ten largest covering approximately 10%. Germline loops: CDR1 TSWWSYY, CDR2 QGS. Between the trimmed V and J ends, which lost 2 bases and 0 bases, there was a span of 19 bases. This CDR3 comprises 18 residues. Turning to this clone: The antigen is undetermined. Given a far larger clone just one base away, this is likely a sequencing read error. The sample has other DNA sequences that encode this CDR3 too.

The study's findings and limits: Many TCRgamma sequences overlapped between individuals in stable Vgamma9/Vdelta2+ repertoires.

Vgamma9/Vdelta2+ and Vdelta2-negative gammadelta T cells were flow-sorted from PBMC for bulk sequencing. Specimen: gamma-delta T cells from blood. This TCR derives from a pool of human donors (malaria-infected and uninfected, not separated). This chain uses TRDV1 with TRDJ1; D might be TRDD3 (5 bases). For the CDR3, the DNA is TGTGCTCTTGGGGAATTAGTTCCCTGGGAGCCGTACACCGATAAACTCATCTTT. Translating gives CALGELVPWEPYTDKLIF.